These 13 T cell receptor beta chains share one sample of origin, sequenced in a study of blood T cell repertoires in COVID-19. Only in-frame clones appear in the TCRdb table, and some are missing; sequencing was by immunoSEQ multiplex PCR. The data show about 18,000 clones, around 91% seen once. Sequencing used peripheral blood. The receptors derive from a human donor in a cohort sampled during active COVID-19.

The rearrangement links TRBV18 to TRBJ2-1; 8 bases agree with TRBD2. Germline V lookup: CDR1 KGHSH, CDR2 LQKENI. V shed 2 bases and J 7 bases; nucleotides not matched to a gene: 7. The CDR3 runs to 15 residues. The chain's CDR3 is CASSPLAGHQNEQFF. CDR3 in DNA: TGTGCCAGCTCACCATTAGCGGGGCATCAGAATGAGCAGTTCTTC.

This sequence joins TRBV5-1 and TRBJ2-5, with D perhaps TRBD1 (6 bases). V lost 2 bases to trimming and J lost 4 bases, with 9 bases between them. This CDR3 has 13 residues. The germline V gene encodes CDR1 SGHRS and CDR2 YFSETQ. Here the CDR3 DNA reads TGCGCCAGCAGCTTACAGGGACGAGAGACCCAGTACTTC. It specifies CASSLQGRETQYF.

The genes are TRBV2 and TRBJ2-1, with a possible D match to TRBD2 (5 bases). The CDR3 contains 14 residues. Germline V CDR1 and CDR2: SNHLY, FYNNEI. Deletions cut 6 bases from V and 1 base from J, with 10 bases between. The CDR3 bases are TGTGCCAGCAGAGCGGACGGTTCCTACAATGAGCAGTTCTTC. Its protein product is CASRADGSYNEQFF.

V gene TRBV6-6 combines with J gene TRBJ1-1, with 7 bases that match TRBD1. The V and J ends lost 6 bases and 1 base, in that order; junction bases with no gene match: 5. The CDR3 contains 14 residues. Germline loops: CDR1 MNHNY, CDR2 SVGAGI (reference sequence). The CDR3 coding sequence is TGTGCCAGCAGCCGCGGACAGGAGAACACTGAAGCTTTCTTT. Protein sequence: CASSRGQENTEAFF.

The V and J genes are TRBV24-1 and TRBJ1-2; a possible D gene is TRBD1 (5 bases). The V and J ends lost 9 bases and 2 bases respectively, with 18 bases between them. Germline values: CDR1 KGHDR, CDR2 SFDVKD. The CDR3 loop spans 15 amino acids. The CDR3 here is CATPGEAGNNYGYTF. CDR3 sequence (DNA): TGTGCCACCCCGGGGGAGGCGGGAAACAACTATGGCTACACCTTC.

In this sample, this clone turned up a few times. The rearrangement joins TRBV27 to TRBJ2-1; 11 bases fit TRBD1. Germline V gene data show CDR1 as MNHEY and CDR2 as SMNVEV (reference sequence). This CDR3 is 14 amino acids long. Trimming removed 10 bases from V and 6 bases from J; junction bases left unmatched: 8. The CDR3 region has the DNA TGTGCCATCCACCGTGGGACAGGGGGCAATGAGCAGTTCTTC. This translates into CAIHRGTGGNEQFF.

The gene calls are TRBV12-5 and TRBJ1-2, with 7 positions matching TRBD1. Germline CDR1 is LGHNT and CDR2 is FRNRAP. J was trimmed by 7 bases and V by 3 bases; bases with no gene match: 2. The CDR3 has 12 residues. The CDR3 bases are TGTGCTAGTGGTTTAAAGGGGGCTGGCTACACCTTC. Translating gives CASGLKGAGYTF.

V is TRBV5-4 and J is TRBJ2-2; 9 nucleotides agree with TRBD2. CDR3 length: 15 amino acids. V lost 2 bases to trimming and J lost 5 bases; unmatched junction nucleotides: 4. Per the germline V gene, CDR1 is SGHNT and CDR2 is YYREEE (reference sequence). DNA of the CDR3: TGTGCCAGCAGCTTTAGCGGGAGAGTAACCGGGGAGCTGTTTTTT. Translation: CASSFSGRVTGELFF.

CDR3 sequence (DNA): TGTGCCAGTAGTGCGAGTATCGGCTCTGGAAACACCATATATTTT. This sequence encodes CASSASIGSGNTIYF. This chain connects TRBV19 to TRBJ1-3; no firm D call. The CDR3 is 15 amino acids. The V gene lost 5 bases and the J gene lost 0 bases, with 11 bases spanning the gap. Germline V lookup: CDR1 LNHDA, CDR2 SQIVND (reference sequence).

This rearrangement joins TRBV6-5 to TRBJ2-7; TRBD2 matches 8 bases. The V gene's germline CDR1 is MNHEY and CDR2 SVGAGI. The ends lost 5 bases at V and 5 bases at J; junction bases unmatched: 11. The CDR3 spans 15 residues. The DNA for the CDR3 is TGTGCCAGCAGTAACCAAGCGGGAGTGTCCAACGAGCAGTACTTC. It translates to CASSNQAGVSNEQYF.

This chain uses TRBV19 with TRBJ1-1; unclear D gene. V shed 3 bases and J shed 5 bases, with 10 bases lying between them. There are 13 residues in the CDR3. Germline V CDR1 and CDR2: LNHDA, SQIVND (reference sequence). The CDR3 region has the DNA TGTGCCAGTAGTATTAATCGGGGTACTGAAGCTTTCTTT. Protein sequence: CASSINRGTEAFF.

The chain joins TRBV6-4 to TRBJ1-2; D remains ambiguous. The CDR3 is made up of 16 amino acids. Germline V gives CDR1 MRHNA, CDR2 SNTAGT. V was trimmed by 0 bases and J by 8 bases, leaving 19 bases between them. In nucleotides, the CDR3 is TGTGCCAGCAGTGACTCGATTTCCGGGGAAGCTCGGGGCTACACCTTC. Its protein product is CASSDSISGEARGYTF.

The CDR3 bases are TGTGCCAGCAGCTTAGGATCAGGGTTAGAGACCCAGTACTTC. Its translation is CASSLGSGLETQYF. The rearrangement uses TRBV7-9 and TRBJ2-5; perhaps TRBD1 as D (5 bases). Germline loops: CDR1 SEHNR, CDR2 FQNEAQ (reference sequence). V lost 1 base and J 4 bases, leaving 10 bases between the germline ends. The CDR3 covers 14 residues.